The 17 T cell receptor beta chains reported below all come from one sample, sequenced in a study of shared clonotypes between healthy human individuals. It was CD45RO-negative cells, positively selected for CCR7, that made up naive CD8 cells, with terminally differentiated effector memory CD45RA+ cells excluded. The method was immunoSEQ multiplex PCR; TCRdb's version includes in-frame clones alone and lacks a portion of them. The table lists 550,000 to 750,000 clones, around 95% of them singletons. Sample: naive CD8+ T cells sorted from blood. The receptors were gathered from a young woman in good health.

J is TRBJ2-5 and V is TRBV27; TRBD1 matches at 10 bases. J was trimmed by 5 bases and V by 0 bases; bases with no gene match: 6. The CDR3 sequence is 16 residues long. Germline V gene sequence: CDR1 MNHEY, CDR2 SMNVEV (reference sequence). In nucleotides, the CDR3 is TGTGCCAGCAGTTTATCGACAGGGGGCGTTGGGGAGACCCAGTACTTC. It codes for CASSLSTGGVGETQYF.

This chain joins TRBV7-9 and TRBJ1-5, with 9 bases aligning to TRBD1. The CDR3 is 15 amino acids. Per the germline V gene, CDR1 is SEHNR and CDR2 is FQNEAQ (reference sequence). V trimming: 5 bases; J trimming: 2 bases; junction bases outside the gene matches: 4. CDR3 nucleotide sequence: TGTGCCAGCAGCCCGACAGGGGGTGGCAATCAGCCCCAGCATTTT. It specifies CASSPTGGGNQPQHF.

This clone was seen only once. The chain links TRBV15 to TRBJ2-2; the match to TRBD1 covers 7 bases. The CDR3 is 14 residues long. The V gene end was trimmed by 8 bases and the J gene end by 4 bases; junction bases not matched to a gene: 7. CDR1 and CDR2 from the germline V gene are LNHNV and YYDKDF (reference sequence). The CDR3 spells CATLRDSGTGELFF. CDR3 DNA: TGTGCCACCTTGAGGGACAGTGGCACCGGGGAGCTGTTTTTT. The full variable domain, completed using reference TRBV15 and TRBJ2-2, is DAMVIQNPRYQVTQFGKPVTLSCSQTLNHNVMYWYQQKSSQAPKLLFHYYDKDFNNEADTPDNFQSRRPNTSFCFLDIRSPGLGDTAMYLCATLRDSGTGELFFGEGSRLTVL.

The chain joins TRBV4-1 to TRBJ2-5, with 9 bases aligning to TRBD2. The DNA matches TRBJ2-7 better at its end, which makes the J call doubtful. CDR1 and CDR2 from the germline V gene are MGHRA and YSYEKL. The CDR3 consists of 17 residues. CDR3 bases: TGCGCCAGCAGCCAAGATCTCCCAGCGGGAGGCTCCTACGAGCAGTACTTC. Its protein product is CASSQDLPAGGSYEQYF.

This chain joins TRBV19 and TRBJ2-2; 9 nucleotides agree with TRBD1. The junction had 3 bases not matched to a gene; V was cut back by 3 bases and J by 7 bases. The germline V gene has CDR1 LNHDA and CDR2 SQIVND (reference sequence). CDR3 length: 14 amino acids. As DNA, the CDR3 is TGTGCCAGTAGTATGGGACAGGGAATCGGGGAGCTGTTTTTT. It codes for CASSMGQGIGELFF.

This sequence joins TRBV28 and TRBJ2-3; 8 bases are shared with TRBD2. The germline gives CDR1 MDHEN, CDR2 SYDVKM. The CDR3 loop spans 15 amino acids. With 8 bases clipped from V and 4 bases from J, the junction kept 11 bases outside the gene matches. DNA for the CDR3: TGTGCCAGCCTTTCCGTACGGGAGGGGGCAGATACGCAGTATTTT. This codes for CASLSVREGADTQYF.

This clone was counted a single time. The chain is built from TRBV5-6 and TRBJ2-5; 7 bases match TRBD2. V was pared by 4 bases and J by 5 bases, with 8 bases of the junction left unmatched. In germline, CDR1 is SGHDT, CDR2 YYEEEE. The CDR3 is 14 residues long. CDR3: CASSPAGAGETQYF. The CDR3 DNA reads as TGTGCCAGCAGCCCGGCGGGAGCGGGGGAGACCCAGTACTTC. The variable domain in full, with the rest retrieved from reference TRBV5-6 and TRBJ2-5, is DAGVTQSPTHLIKTRGQQVTLRCSPKSGHDTVSWYQQALGQGPQFIFQYYEEEERQRGNFPDRFSGHQFPNYSSELNVNALLLGDSALYLCASSPAGAGETQYFGPGTRLLVL.

V is TRBV7-9 and J is TRBJ1-4; D unclear. The CDR3 extends over 12 amino acids. CDR1 and CDR2 from the germline V gene are SEHNR and FQNEAQ (reference sequence). V lost 3 bases, J lost 9 bases, and 8 bases lay in between. The CDR3 region is CASSFSQKKLFF. The CDR3 DNA sequence: TGTGCCAGCAGCTTTTCACAGAAAAAACTGTTTTTT.

The CDR3 sequence: CASRPGLAVYNEQFF. The DNA for the CDR3 is TGTGCCAGCAGGCCGGGACTAGCGGTCTACAATGAGCAGTTCTTC. V and J are TRBV7-9 and TRBJ2-1; TRBD2 aligns across 11 bases. The CDR3 loop spans 15 amino acids. Looked up from germline, CDR1 is SEHNR and CDR2 is FQNEAQ (reference sequence). The V segment lost 6 bases and the J segment 3 bases; nucleotides outside the gene matches: 4.

V and J are TRBV5-1 and TRBJ2-5; 7 bases match TRBD1. The CDR3 runs 15 residues. V dropped 4 bases and J dropped 3; count of bases not matched to a gene: 9. Germline CDR1 and CDR2: SGHRS and YFSETQ. The CDR3 is CASSTYDREEETQYF. CDR3 bases: TGCGCCAGCAGCACCTATGACAGGGAAGAAGAGACCCAGTACTTC.

The chain combines TRBV27 with TRBJ2-2; D may be TRBD1 (5 bases). Trimming cost V 5 bases and J 7 bases, with 11 bases left between them. Looked up from germline, CDR1 is MNHEY and CDR2 is SMNVEV (reference sequence). CDR3 size: 13 residues. The chain's CDR3 is CASSRQGVGELFF. The CDR3 DNA reads TGTGCCAGCAGTAGGCAGGGCGTCGGGGAGCTGTTTTTT.

The chain uses TRBV13 and TRBJ2-3; D perhaps matches TRBD2 (6 bases). From germline, CDR1 is PRHDT and CDR2 FYEKMQ (reference sequence). V lost 4 bases, J lost 2 bases, and 13 bases lay in between. There are 15 residues in the CDR3. As DNA, the CDR3 is TGTGCCAGCAGCTCCCAGTTGGACTACACAGATACGCAGTATTTT. As protein: CASSSQLDYTDTQYF.

The genes are TRBV10-1 and TRBJ2-7; 8 nucleotides agree with TRBD1. V was clipped by 6 bases and J by 2 bases; unmatched bases: 6. This CDR3 contains 14 residues. Germline lookup yields CDR1 WNHNN and CDR2 SYGVQD (reference sequence). Here the CDR3 DNA reads TGCGCCAGCAGCTCGGACAGGGAAGCCTACGAGCAGTACTTC. Its translation: CASSSDREAYEQYF.

The genes are TRBV21-1 and TRBJ2-2; the table's D call, TRBD1, was not checked against the DNA. TRBV21-1 is a pseudogene segment. There are 19 residues in the CDR3. CDR3 protein: CASSWKGQDHARWDGELFF. Written as DNA, the CDR3 is TGTGCCAGCAGCTGGAAGGGACAGGACCACGCCCGATGGGACGGGGAGCTGTTTTTT.

This clone was seen more than once but under ten times. This chain uses TRBV28 with TRBJ1-2; D call uncertain. V dropped 6 bases and J dropped 7 bases, with 12 bases sitting between them. CDR3 length equals 12 residues. Germline CDR1 and CDR2: MDHEN and SYDVKM. Here the CDR3 reads CASSTAGSGYTF. The CDR3 region has the DNA TGTGCCAGCAGCACTGCGGGTTCTGGCTACACCTTC.

The rearrangement joins TRBV29-1 to TRBJ2-1, with TRBD2 matching over 11 bases. V trimming: 1 base; J trimming: 10 bases; junction bases outside the gene matches: 12. The CDR3 covers 16 residues. Germline V lookup: CDR1 SQVTM, CDR2 ANQGSEA. This CDR3 is CSVEASLAGGPGEQFF. For the CDR3, the DNA is TGCAGCGTTGAAGCCTCGTTAGCGGGAGGGCCGGGAGAGCAGTTCTTC.

The chain links TRBV6-4 to TRBJ2-2; 12 positions match TRBD1. Losses at the gene ends were 2 bases for V and 7 bases for J; bases not matched to a gene: 5. The germline V gene encodes CDR1 MRHNA and CDR2 SNTAGT. The CDR3 is 16 amino acids. Written as DNA, the CDR3 is TGTGCCAGCAGTGACCCCGGGACAGGGGGCTTCGGGGAGCTGTTTTTT. This gives the protein CASSDPGTGGFGELFF.